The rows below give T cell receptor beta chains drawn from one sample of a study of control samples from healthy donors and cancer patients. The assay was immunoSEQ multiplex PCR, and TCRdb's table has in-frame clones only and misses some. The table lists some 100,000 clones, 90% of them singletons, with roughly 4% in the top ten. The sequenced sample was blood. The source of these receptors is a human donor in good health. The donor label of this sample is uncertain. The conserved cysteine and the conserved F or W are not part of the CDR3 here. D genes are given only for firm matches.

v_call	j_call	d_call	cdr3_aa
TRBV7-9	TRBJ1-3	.	ASKSSGNTIY
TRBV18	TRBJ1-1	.	ASSPGGWGTEAF
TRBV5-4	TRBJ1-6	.	ASSALDGGPNSPLH
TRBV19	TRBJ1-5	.	ASRSTNQPQH
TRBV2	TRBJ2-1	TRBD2	ASGTSGGAVYNEQF
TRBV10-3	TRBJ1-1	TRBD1	AISDGGGAGTEAF
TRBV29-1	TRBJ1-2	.	SVDEENYGYT
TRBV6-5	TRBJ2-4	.	ASRASAKNIQY
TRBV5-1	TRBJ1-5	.	ASSLGGDQPQH
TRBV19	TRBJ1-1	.	ASSTGVGDHTEAF
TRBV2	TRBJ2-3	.	AVGHDNGVADTQY
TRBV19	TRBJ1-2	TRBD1	ASSKGQGTYGYT
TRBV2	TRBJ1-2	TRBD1	ASRGQGAMNYGYT
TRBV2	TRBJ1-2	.	ASSETGRPNYGYT
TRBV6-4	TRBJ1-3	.	ASLEGPSGNTIY
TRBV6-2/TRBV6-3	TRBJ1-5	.	ASSSGNLVGNQPQH
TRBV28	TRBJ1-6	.	ASSFVTRGSPLH
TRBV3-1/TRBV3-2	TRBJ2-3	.	ASSQDRRLGGADTQY
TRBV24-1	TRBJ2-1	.	ATSGTARYF
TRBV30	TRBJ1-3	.	AFCVGTLNSGNTIY
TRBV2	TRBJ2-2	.	ASSEGSGTGELF
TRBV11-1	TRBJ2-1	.	ASSLRRDHSYNEQF
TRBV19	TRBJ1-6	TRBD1	ASSPQGVGQGSYNSPLH
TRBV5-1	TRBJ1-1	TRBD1	ASNRDRLNTEAF
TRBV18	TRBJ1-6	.	ASSPFGGYNSPLH
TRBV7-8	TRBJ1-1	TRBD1	ASSLARTGVVTEAF
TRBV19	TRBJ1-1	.	ASSTDRRMNTEAF
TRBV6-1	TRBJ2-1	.	ASSDRASIHEQF